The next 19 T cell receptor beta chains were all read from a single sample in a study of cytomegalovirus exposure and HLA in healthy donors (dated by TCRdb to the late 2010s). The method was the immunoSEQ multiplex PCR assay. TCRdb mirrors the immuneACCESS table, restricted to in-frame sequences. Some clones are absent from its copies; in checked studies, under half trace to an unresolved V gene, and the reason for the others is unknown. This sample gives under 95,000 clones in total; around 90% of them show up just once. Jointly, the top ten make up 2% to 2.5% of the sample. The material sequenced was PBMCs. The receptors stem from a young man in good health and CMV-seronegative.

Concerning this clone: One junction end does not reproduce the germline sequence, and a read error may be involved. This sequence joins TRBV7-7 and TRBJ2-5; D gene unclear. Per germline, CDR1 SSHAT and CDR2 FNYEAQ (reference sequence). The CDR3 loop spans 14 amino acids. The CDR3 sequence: CASSPVVALETQYF. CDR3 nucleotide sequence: TGTGCTAGCAGCCCAGTGGTAGCTTTGGAGACCCAGTACTTC.

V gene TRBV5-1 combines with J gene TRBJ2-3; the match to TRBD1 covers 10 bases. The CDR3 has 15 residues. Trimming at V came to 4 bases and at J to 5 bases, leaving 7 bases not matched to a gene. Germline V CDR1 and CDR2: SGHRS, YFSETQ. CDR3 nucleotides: TGCGCCAGCAGCACCGGACAGGGGGAGTTAGATACGCAGTATTTT. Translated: CASSTGQGELDTQYF.

In DNA, the CDR3 is TGCGCCAGTTCGTACGGGGATACGCAGTATTTT. This codes for CASSYGDTQYF. V and J are TRBV10-2 and TRBJ2-3; D not resolved. V lost 9 bases, J lost 6 bases, and 10 bases lay in between. CDR1 is WSHSY and CDR2 is SAAADI in the germline V gene. This CDR3 has 11 residues.

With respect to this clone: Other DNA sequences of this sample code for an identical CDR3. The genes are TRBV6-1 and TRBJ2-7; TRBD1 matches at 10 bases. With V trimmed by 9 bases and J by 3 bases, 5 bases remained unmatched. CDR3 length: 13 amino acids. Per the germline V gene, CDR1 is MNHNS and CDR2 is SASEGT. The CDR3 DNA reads TGTGCCAGTTGGACAGGGGGTGTCTACGAGCAGTACTTC. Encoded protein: CASWTGGVYEQYF.

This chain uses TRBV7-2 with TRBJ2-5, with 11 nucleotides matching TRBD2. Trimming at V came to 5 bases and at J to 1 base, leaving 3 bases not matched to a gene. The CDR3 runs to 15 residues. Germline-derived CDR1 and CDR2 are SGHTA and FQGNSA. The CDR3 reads CASSQTSGAQETQYF. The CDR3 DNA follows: TGTGCCAGCAGCCAGACTAGCGGGGCCCAAGAGACCCAGTACTTC.

CDR3 protein: CASTRTSRPNEQYF. The CDR3 nucleotides read TGTGCCAGCACGAGGACTAGTCGCCCCAACGAGCAGTACTTC. The V and J genes are TRBV6-5 and TRBJ2-7, with 7 bases aligning to TRBD2. CDR3 length: 14 amino acids. The V and J ends lost 7 bases and 5 bases, in that order; junction bases with no gene match: 11. Germline lookup yields CDR1 MNHEY and CDR2 SVGAGI.

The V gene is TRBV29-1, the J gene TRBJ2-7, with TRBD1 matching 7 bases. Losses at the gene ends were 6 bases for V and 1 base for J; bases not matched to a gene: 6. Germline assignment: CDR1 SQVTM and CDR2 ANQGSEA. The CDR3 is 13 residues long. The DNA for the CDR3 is TGCAGCGTGACAGGGAGACTTTCCTACGAGCAGTACTTC. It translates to CSVTGRLSYEQYF.

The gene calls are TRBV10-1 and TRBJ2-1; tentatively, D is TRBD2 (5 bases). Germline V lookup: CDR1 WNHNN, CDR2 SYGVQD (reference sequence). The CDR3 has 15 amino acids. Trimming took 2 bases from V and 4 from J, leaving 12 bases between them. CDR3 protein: CASSEGEYSYNEQFF. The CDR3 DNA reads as TGCGCCAGCAGTGAGGGGGAGTACTCTTACAATGAGCAGTTCTTC.

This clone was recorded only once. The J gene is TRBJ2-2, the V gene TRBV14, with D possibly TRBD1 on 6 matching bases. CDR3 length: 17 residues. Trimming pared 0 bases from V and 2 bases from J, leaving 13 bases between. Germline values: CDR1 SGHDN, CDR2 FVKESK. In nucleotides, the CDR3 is TGTGCCAGCAGCCAAGATCTAGGGGGACCCAACACCGGGGAGCTGTTTTTT. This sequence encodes CASSQDLGGPNTGELFF.

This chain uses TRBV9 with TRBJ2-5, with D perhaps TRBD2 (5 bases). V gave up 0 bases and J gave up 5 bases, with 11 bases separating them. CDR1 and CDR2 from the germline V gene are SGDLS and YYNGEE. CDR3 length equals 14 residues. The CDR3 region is CASSVARLAETQYF. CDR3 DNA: TGTGCCAGCAGCGTAGCCCGGCTAGCTGAGACCCAGTACTTC.

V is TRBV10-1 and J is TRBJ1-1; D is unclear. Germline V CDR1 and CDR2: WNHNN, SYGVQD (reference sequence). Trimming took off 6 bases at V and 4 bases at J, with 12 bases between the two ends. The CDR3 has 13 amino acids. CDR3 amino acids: CASSDTPTTEAFF. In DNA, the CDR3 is TGCGCCAGCAGCGACACTCCTACCACTGAAGCTTTCTTT.

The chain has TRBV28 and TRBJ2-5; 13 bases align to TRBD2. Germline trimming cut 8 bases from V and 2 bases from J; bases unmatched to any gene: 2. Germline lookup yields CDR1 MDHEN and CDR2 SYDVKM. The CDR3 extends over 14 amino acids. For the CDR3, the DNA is TGTGCCAGCGGGACTAGCGGGGAGCAAGAGACCCAGTACTTC. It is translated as CASGTSGEQETQYF.

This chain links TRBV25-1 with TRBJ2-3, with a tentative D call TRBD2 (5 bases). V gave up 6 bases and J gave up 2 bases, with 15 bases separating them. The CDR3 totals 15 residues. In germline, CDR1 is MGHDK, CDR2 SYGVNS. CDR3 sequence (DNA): TGTGCCAGCAGCATAGCGTCTGCGTACACAGATACGCAGTATTTT. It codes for CASSIASAYTDTQYF.

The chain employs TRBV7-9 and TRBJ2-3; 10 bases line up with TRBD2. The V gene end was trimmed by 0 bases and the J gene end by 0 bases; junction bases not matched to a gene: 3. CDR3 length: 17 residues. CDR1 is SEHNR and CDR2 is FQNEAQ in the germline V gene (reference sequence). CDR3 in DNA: TGTGCCAGCAGCTTAGCGGCTAGCGGGGGCAGCACAGATACGCAGTATTTT. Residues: CASSLAASGGSTDTQYF.

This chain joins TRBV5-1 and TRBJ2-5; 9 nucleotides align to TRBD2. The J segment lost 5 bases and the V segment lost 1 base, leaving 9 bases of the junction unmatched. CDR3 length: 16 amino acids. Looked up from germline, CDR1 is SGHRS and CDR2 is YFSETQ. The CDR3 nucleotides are TGCGCCAGCAGCTTGATGCGGGAGGGGGGATTGGAGACCCAGTACTTC. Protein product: CASSLMREGGLETQYF.

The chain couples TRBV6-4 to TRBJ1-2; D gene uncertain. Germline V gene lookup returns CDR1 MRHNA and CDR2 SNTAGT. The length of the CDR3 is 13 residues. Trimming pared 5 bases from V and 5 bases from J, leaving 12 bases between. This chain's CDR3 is CASSSGDAYGYTF. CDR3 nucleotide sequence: TGTGCCAGCAGTTCCGGAGACGCTTATGGCTACACCTTC.

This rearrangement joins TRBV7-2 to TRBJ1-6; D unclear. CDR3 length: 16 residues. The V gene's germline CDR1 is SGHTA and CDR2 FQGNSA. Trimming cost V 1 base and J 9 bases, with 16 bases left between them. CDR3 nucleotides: TGTGCCAGCAGCTTAGATACTGAGCGGGGTGGTTCACCCCTCCACTTT. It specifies CASSLDTERGGSPLHF. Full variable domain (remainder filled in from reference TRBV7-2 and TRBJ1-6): GAGVSQSPSNKVTEKGKDVELRCDPISGHTALYWYRQSLGQGLEFLIYFQGNSAPDKSGLPSDRFSAERTGGSVSTLTIQRTQQEDSAVYLCASSLDTERGGSPLHFGNGTRLTVT.

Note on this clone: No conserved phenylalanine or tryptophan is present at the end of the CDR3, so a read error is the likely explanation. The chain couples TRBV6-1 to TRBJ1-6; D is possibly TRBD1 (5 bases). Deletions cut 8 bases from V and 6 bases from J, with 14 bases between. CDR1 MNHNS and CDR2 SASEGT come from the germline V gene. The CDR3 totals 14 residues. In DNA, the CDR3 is TGTGCCAGCGGGACTGGCGATATTAATTCACCCCTCCACCTT. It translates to CASGTGDINSPLHL.

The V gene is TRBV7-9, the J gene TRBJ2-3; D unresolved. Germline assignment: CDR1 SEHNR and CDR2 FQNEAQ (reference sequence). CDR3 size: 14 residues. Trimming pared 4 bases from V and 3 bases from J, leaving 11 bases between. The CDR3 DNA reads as TGTGCCAGCAGCTACGTTTCAGCGACAGATACGCAGTATTTT. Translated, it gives CASSYVSATDTQYF.